This section outlines one T cell receptor (beta chain) sequence together with its context. Its antigen has not been determined. Nothing much larger sits one base from this clone, and base qualities are not available. This entry comes from a study of cytomegalovirus exposure and HLA in healthy donors (dated 2017 in TCRdb). Background on the whole study: An earlier analysis of around 600 of the donors reported about 290 Gb of sequence data and more than 90 million unique TCR beta sequences from about 179 million T cells. To predict cytomegalovirus infection status, the study combined high-throughput TCR immunosequencing, statistical association of individual TCRs with disease status, and machine learning. Besides the first cohort of 666 subjects, a separate validation cohort made up of about 120 different subjects was used. HLA typing included class I and class II loci at four-digit resolution. Several DR-DQ haplotypes were handled as single units for association and clustering because linkage in the cohort was strong. Rather than using new phenotypic data, the later analysis identified candidate immune exposures from TCR beta sequences and from how often those sequences occurred across donors. Around 300 gigabases of sequencing data and 78 million or so unique TCR sequences were included in an early release covering roughly 700 HLA-typed donors. The study profiled the T cell repertoires of fewer than 850 subjects by immunosequencing and related them to cytomegalovirus serostatus. The genetic ancestry cluster associated with self-reported Caucasian donors included around four fifths of the 350 to 500 genotyped donors. To decide whether each TCR beta V gene segment behaved as functional or pseudogenic, an earlier analysis of fewer than 750 of the donors relied on high-throughput TCR beta sequencing. A later analysis re-analyzed previously published TCR beta repertoires from 500 to 700 donors and added high-resolution HLA genotyping to study TCR occurrence patterns. A later genetic analysis took genome-wide SNP genotypes for 398 of the 666 donors and used that subset as a discovery cohort. Every discovery cohort repertoire had been produced on one sequencing platform. Among roughly 370 genotyped donors of the cohort, an average of approximately 240,000 unique TCR beta nucleotide sequences were sequenced per donor, roughly 20% of them non-productive. Donor age, sex, ethnicity and CMV serostatus were compiled alongside the repertoire data. The study aimed to test whether signatures of past pathogen exposure could be identified by cataloging public T cell receptors. Typing coverage differed by locus: A, B, C, DRB1 and DQB1 were typed in roughly 620-640 donors, DQA1 in roughly 510, DPA1 in around 610, and DPB1 in just under 490.

In total, around 600 healthy bone marrow donors made up the cohort. At the time of sampling, every cohort member was nominally healthy, though immune exposures that went unrecorded were likely present. The donor tested CMV seropositive and was one of the 289 seropositive cohort members. A peripheral blood sample was collected from each donor, and TCR beta sequencing was performed on peripheral blood mononuclear cells. The Qiagen DNeasy Blood Extraction Kit was used to extract genomic DNA from the blood cell samples. Points the paper makes about the study in general: While some public TCRs were present in many individuals, most TCR sequences turned up only very rarely across donors. The classifier was reported to diagnose cytomegalovirus status with high specificity and sensitivity in both the original cohort and the validation cohort. The earlier analysis of some 540 of the donors excluded 15 to 20 rarely observed V segments, including chromosome 9 orphons, because counts were too low. A few of the identified cytomegalovirus-associated TCR beta chains were confirmed in vitro to be specific for cytomegalovirus antigens. The presence/absence analyses assumed that sequencing depth was roughly uniform across donors, and that assumption may not be true. The authors suggested that the approach could potentially be generalized to other disease states and immunological phenotypes. An earlier analysis of several hundred of the donors showed that most TCR beta V segments appeared in productive rearrangements either about 90% or about 30% of the time, which broadly matched IMGT annotations. In a later genetic analysis, a missense DCLRE1C variant was associated with V-gene and J-gene trimming of TCR beta chains, and the association was replicated in an independent cohort. In a later analysis, around 15,000 TCR beta sequences were associated with specific HLA alleles at a false discovery rate of 0.05. The study gave a list of under 200 TCR beta chains associated with cytomegalovirus. This cohort had only TCR beta chains sequenced, and the lack of alpha or paired-chain data limited which features could be detected. Strong co-occurrence of HLA alleles, especially DR and DQ, made assigning TCR associations to individual alleles difficult. A cluster of highly shared sequence variants was judged likely to represent a technical artifact of the sequencing pipeline. In a later analysis, the rate of TCR association differed among HLA loci, with DRB1 alleles having the most associated TCRs and HLA-C alleles having the fewest. In a later genetic analysis, fewer N-insertions in productive TCRs were reported among donors in an Asian-associated ancestry cluster than the approximately 710-donor mean. Because some donors lacked HLA typing at each locus, the association tests relied only on the typed subset. CMV serostatus was the only immune exposure information available for the cohort. According to a later analysis, most CMV-associated TCR beta chains appeared to be HLA-restricted, and the HLA associations seemed to be driven largely by CMV exposure. A further reported finding was that TCR beta sequences accurately predicted the HLA-A and HLA-B alleles for most subjects in the first cohort. A later analysis found that HLA-associated TCR beta chains were more clonally expanded and had lower generation probabilities than equally common non-associated chains. Linkage disequilibrium might explain the correlated functional status among segregating V segments, but an unknown experimental factor could not be excluded. According to a later analysis, parvovirus B19, influenza, CMV and Epstein-Barr virus appeared linked to several top co-occurrence clusters.

Receptor amplification or capture employed the immunoSEQ multiplex PCR assay. For the multiplex PCR, a mixture combining 60 forward primers for TCR Vbeta segments and 13 reverse primers for TCR Jbeta segments was used. The CDR3 region of rearranged TCR beta genes was amplified from genomic DNA by a multiplex PCR assay. Amplified TCR beta libraries were sequenced as 87-base-pair reads on the Illumina HiSeq System. The paper's data handling went like this. A later analysis counted tens of millions of unique TCR beta chains across the 550 to 700 repertoires, and around 9.9 million of these chains were shared by at least two donors. Raw reads were error-corrected and collapsed into unique sequences by a nearest-neighbor algorithm in which closely related sequences were merged to remove PCR and sequencing errors. To assign V, D and J gene segments, CDR3 sequences were aligned to IMGT reference sequences. For a sequence to be retained, a match of at least six nucleotides to both a V gene segment and a J gene segment was required. Rearrangements were classified as productive when the CDR3 lacked stop codons and remained in frame with V and J, and all other rearrangements were classified as non-productive. CDR3 was defined by IMGT convention, running from the second conserved V-encoded cysteine to the conserved J-encoded phenylalanine. The earlier analysis of some 600 of the donors excluded sequences that lacked an unambiguous match to a single V gene segment. In an earlier analysis of approximately 550 of the donors, V segments were called functional above 56.7% productive rearrangements and were called segregating when the between-donor standard deviation exceeded 5%. A statistical classification framework was built to diagnose cytomegalovirus status from the catalog of TCR beta chain sequences. V and J gene assignment, in a later analysis, came from comparing TCR nucleotide sequences with IMGT/GENE-DB human TR gene sequences. The TCRdist pipeline was used in a later analysis to assign CDR3 sequences and most-parsimonious VDJ recombination scenarios. In a later analysis, each TCR beta chain was defined by its CDR3 amino acid sequence together with its V-gene family, and reads lacking a unique V-gene family were excluded. In a later analysis, 550 to 650 highly shared, low-generation-probability nucleotide sequences were removed to address suspected cross-contamination and a sequencing artifact. In a later analysis, a clonal expansion index was calculated for each public chain from normalized within-repertoire ranks of inferred template counts. Generation probabilities in a later analysis came from a VDJ recombination model fitted to out-of-frame rearrangements, and those results were checked against IGoR. In a later analysis, hypergeometric tests were used to score TCR-TCR, TCR-HLA and TCR-CMV co-occurrence, with a repertoire-size bias correction applied to TCR pairs. To estimate false discovery rates, a later analysis permuted the HLA or CMV assignments 20 times. In a later analysis, co-occurring TCRs were grouped using DBSCAN, with TCRdist sequence similarity added in when clustering inside HLA-allele-positive subsets. Repertoires with fewer than 30,000 or more than 120,000 public chains were left out of co-occurrence clustering, as were a handful of repertoires with anomalous nucleotide sharing. TCRdb's version of the immuneACCESS table is confined to in-frame rearrangements and falls short of the full clone set. An unresolved V gene accounts for under half of the shortfall where checked; the remainder is of unknown origin. The V and J calls and clone size are taken from that table; D and trimming were inferred from the DNA. Here the sample has approximately 100,000 clones; about 70% occur a single time. The top ten hold about 2.5% of the sample.

The sample comprised PBMCs. The sequence was obtained from a man aged 50-59 years in good health and CMV-seropositive.

The CDR3: CASSLQVQETQYF. Here is the DNA: TGTGCCAGCAGCTTACAGGTTCAAGAGACCCAGTACTTC. The sequence joins TRBV5-6 to TRBJ2-5; TRBD1 is a possible D gene, resting on 5 matching bases. Trimming costs V 2 bases and J 2 bases, and their ends lie 7 bases apart. CDR1 and CDR2 are drawn from the germline V gene: SGHDT, YYEEEE. The CDR3, cysteine through phenylalanine, is 13 amino acids long. Here the CDR3 DNA is all that survives: 39 bases in frame from base 1. The full variable domain, completed from the reference TRBV5-6 and TRBJ2-5 proteins outside the CDR3, reads DAGVTQSPTHLIKTRGQQVTLRCSPKSGHDTVSWYQQALGQGPQFIFQYYEEEERQRGNFPDRFSGHQFPNYSSELNVNALLLGDSALYLCASSLQVQETQYFGPGTRLLVL.